This T cell receptor (beta chain) comes out of a study of T cells in Graves' hyperthyroidism and ophthalmopathy. Findings and caveats of the study: Most expanded thyroid clonotypes above 0.001 recurred in blood.

RNA transcripts served as the template for amplifying TCR beta CDR3 regions. A set of HTBI primers served as the primers for a first-round RT-PCR of the TCR CDR3. TCRdb recomputed calls from the multiplex PCR reads with MiXCR, one row per CDR3 protein. The table includes about 610,000 distinct CDR3 sequences, roughly 50% detected once. This clonotype was detected ten times or more. What it recognizes is unknown. The ends were cut back, 4 bases at V and 1 base at J, with 7 bases in the middle. This CDR3 region has 13 residues. The germline V gene has CDR1 SNHLY and CDR2 FYNNEI. V is TRBV2 and J is TRBJ1-2, with D perhaps TRBD1 (5 bases). The sample was peripheral blood or thyroid tissue (not recorded which). The sequence derives from a woman aged 18-30 years with Graves' hyperthyroidism. The CDR3 protein is CASSGQLNYGYTF. The CDR3 DNA sequence: TGTGCCAGCAGTGGACAGCTTAACTATGGCTACACCTTC.